The 10 T cell receptor beta chains reported below all come from one sample, sequenced in a study of blood T cell repertoires in COVID-19. TCRdb's table, derived via immunoSEQ multiplex PCR, lists solely in-frame clones and lacks some. The table lists under 300,000 clones, about nine tenths of them singletons. The sequencing input was PBMCs or T cells enriched from blood (not recorded which). These receptors all come from a man younger than 35 who had recovered from COVID-19.

This clone was recorded only once. The chain carries TRBV5-8 and TRBJ1-3; D is unresolved. Germline V gene data show CDR1 as SGHTS and CDR2 as YDEGEE. The CDR3 contains 16 residues. Trimming took off 7 bases at V and 4 bases at J, with 21 bases between the two ends. Here the CDR3 reads CASRSRLETFGNTIYF. The DNA of the CDR3 is TGTGCCAGCCGAAGTCGGTTAGAGACTTTCGGAAACACCATATATTTT.

The chain has TRBV10-2 and TRBJ2-7; TRBD2 matches 13 bases. The CDR3 has 17 amino acids. J was trimmed by 2 bases and V by 6 bases; bases with no gene match: 10. Germline assignment: CDR1 WSHSY and CDR2 SAAADI. CDR3 sequence reads: CASRLGLAGVTTYEQYF. DNA of the CDR3: TGCGCCAGCAGACTCGGACTAGCGGGAGTTACTACCTACGAGCAGTACTTC.

CDR3 sequence reads: CASADTSYEQYF. The CDR3, as DNA: TGTGCCAGTGCGGACACCTCCTACGAGCAGTACTTC. V usage is TRBV19 and J usage is TRBJ2-7; D possibly corresponds to TRBD1 (5 bases). CDR3 length: 12 residues. CDR1 is LNHDA and CDR2 is SQIVND in the germline V gene (reference sequence). V was pared by 8 bases and J by 0 bases, with 8 bases between.

The genes are TRBV7-2 and TRBJ1-3, with D hard to call. The CDR3 has 15 residues. With 5 bases removed from V and 2 bases from J, the gap between germline ends came to 13 bases. The germline V gene has CDR1 SGHTA and CDR2 FQGNSA. The CDR3 loop is CASSQPITAGNTIYF. The CDR3 DNA follows: TGTGCCAGCAGCCAACCTATAACGGCTGGAAACACCATATATTTT.

The J gene is TRBJ1-6, the V gene TRBV5-6; D call uncertain. The CDR3 totals 15 residues. V lost 1 base, J lost 8 bases, and 13 bases lay in between. The germline V gene has CDR1 SGHDT and CDR2 YYEEEE. CDR3 amino acids: CASSLSRLQDSPLHF. The CDR3 coding sequence is TGTGCCAGCAGCTTGAGCCGGCTCCAGGATTCACCCCTCCACTTT.

The chain carries TRBV28 and TRBJ2-1; 10 positions match TRBD2. This CDR3 is built from 18 residues. V trimming: 5 bases; J trimming: 2 bases; junction bases outside the gene matches: 12. The germline V gene has CDR1 MDHEN and CDR2 SYDVKM. CDR3 in amino acids: CASSRLLLAGAAYNEQFF. The DNA of the CDR3 is TGTGCCAGCAGTCGCCTTTTGCTAGCGGGGGCCGCCTACAATGAGCAGTTCTTC.

V is TRBV5-4 and J is TRBJ1-1; D gene unclear. The CDR3 sequence is 13 residues long. V gave up 3 bases and J gave up 1 base, with 7 bases separating them. Germline assignment: CDR1 SGHNT and CDR2 YYREEE (reference sequence). Here the CDR3 reads CASSSDKNTEAFF. The CDR3 DNA is TGTGCCAGCAGCTCCGACAAGAACACTGAAGCTTTCTTT.

This clone was detected once. The chain has TRBV19 and TRBJ1-5, with D unresolved. The CDR3 runs 15 residues. Germline loops: CDR1 LNHDA, CDR2 SQIVND (reference sequence). V was cut by 6 bases and J by 2 bases, with 14 bases left in between. The CDR3 nucleotides read TGTGCCAGTAGCGGAGGGAGTGAGGGCAATCAGCCCCAGCATTTT. It is translated as CASSGGSEGNQPQHF.

The rearrangement uses TRBV6-1 and TRBJ1-5; no definite D call. CDR1 is MNHNS and CDR2 is SASEGT in the germline V gene. The V and J ends lost 0 bases and 2 bases respectively, with 14 bases between them. The CDR3 contains 17 residues. CDR3: CASSEAAAAVGNQPQHF. The CDR3 DNA follows: TGTGCCAGCAGTGAAGCGGCGGCAGCAGTCGGCAATCAGCCCCAGCATTTT.

The chain links TRBV5-1 to TRBJ2-3, with 11 bases that match TRBD2. CDR1 and CDR2 from the germline V gene are SGHRS and YFSETQ. The CDR3 is 16 amino acids. Trimming took 0 bases from V and 5 from J; bases not matched to a gene: 5. The CDR3 here is CASSLVLAGGLDTQYF. The CDR3 DNA reads as TGCGCCAGCAGCTTGGTGCTAGCGGGAGGTTTAGATACGCAGTATTTT.